This T cell receptor (beta chain) was recovered during a study of cytomegalovirus exposure and HLA in healthy donors. Study-wide points: In most subjects, TCR beta sequences reportedly gave accurate predictions of HLA-A and HLA-B alleles. TCR beta sequences numbering over 15,000 were associated with HLA alleles at 0.05 false discovery rate in a later analysis. In a later analysis, several top co-occurrence clusters appeared linked to parvovirus B19, influenza, CMV and Epstein-Barr virus. A later analysis, which compared TCR beta chains of equal frequency, found the HLA-associated ones more clonally expanded.

Germline V gene sequence: CDR1 LGHNA, CDR2 YSLEER. The CDR3 extends over 15 amino acids. V lost 0 bases and J lost 7, with 12 bases in between. The PCR ran on 60 Vbeta and 13 Jbeta primers. TCRdb's table, derived via immunoSEQ multiplex PCR, lists solely in-frame clones and lacks some. The data hold around 52,000 clones, with just under 85% observed a single time. About this clone: Its antigen is undetermined.

The receptor was derived from a middle-aged man in good health and CMV-seronegative. The chain combines TRBV4-3 with TRBJ2-2, with no clear D. Sample: PBMCs. The CDR3 loop reads CASSQDPRRGGELFF. CDR3 DNA: TGCGCCAGCAGCCAAGATCCTCGTCGAGGCGGGGAGCTGTTTTTT.